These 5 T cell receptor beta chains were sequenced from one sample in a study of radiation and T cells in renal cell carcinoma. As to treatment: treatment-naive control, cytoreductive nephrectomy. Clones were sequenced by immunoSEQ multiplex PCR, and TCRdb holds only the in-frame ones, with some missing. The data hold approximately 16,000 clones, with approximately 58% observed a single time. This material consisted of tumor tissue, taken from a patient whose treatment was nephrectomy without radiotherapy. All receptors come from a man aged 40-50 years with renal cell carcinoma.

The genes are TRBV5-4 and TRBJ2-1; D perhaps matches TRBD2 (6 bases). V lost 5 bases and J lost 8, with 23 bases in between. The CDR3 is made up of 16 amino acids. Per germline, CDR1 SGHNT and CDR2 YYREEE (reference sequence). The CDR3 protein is CASRSRGGGALHEQFF. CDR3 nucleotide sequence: TGTGCCAGCAGGTCCCGAGGAGGAGGGGCCTTGCATGAGCAGTTCTTC.

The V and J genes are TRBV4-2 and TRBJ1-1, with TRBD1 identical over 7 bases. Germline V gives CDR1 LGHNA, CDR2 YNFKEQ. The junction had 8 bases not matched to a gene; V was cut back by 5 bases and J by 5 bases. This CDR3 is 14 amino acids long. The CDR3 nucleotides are TGTGCCAGCAGCTCGGATCTACAGGGGACTGAAGCTTTCTTT. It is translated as CASSSDLQGTEAFF.

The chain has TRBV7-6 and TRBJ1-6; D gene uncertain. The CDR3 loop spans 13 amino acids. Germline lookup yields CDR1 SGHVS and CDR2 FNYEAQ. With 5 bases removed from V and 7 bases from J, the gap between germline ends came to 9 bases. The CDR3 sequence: CASSPPGNSPLHF. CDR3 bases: TGTGCCAGCAGCCCCCCAGGCAATTCACCCCTCCACTTT. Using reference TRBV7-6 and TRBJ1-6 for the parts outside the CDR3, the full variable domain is GAGVSQSPRYKVTKRGQDVALRCDPISGHVSLYWYRQALGQGPEFLTYFNYEAQQDKSGLPNDRFSAERPEGSISTLTIQRTEQRDSAMYRCASSPPGNSPLHFGNGTRLTVT.

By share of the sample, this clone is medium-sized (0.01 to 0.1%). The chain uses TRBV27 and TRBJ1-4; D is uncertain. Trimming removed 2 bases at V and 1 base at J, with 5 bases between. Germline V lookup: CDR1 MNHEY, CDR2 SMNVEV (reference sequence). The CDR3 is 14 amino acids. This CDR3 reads CASSLRGTNEKLFF. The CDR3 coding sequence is TGTGCCAGCAGTTTACGGGGAACTAATGAAAAACTGTTTTTT.

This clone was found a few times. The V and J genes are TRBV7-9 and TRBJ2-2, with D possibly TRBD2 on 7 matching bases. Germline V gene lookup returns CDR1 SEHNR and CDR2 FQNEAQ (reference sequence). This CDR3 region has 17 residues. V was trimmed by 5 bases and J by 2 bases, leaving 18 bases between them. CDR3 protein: CASSPVGGTPNTGELFF. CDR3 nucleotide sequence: TGTGCCAGCAGCCCCGTGGGGGGGACACCCAACACCGGGGAGCTGTTTTTT. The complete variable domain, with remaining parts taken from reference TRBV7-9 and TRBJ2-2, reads DTGVSQNPRHKITKRGQNVTFRCDPISEHNRLYWYRQTLGQGPEFLTYFQNEAQLEKSRLLSDRFSAERPKGSFSTLEIQRTEQGDSAMYLCASSPVGGTPNTGELFFGEGSRLTVL.